This T cell receptor (beta chain) was found in a study of blood T cell repertoires in COVID-19. The data were produced by immunoSEQ multiplex PCR, yet TCRdb's version contains in-frame clones alone and is incomplete. The sample holds 130,000 to 150,000 clones; over 75% are singletons and the top ten take about 2%. CDR1 is DFQATT, CDR2 SNEGSKA, per germline (reference sequence). The CDR3 has 11 amino acids. V was cut by 3 bases and J by 6 bases, with 9 bases left in between. The receptor was isolated from a man between 70 and 80 years old with acute or convalescent COVID-19. Sequenced sample: peripheral blood. This sequence joins TRBV20-1 and TRBJ2-7; no clear D. CDR3 in amino acids: CSASGLREQYF. CDR3 nucleotides: TGCAGTGCTAGCGGTCTCCGCGAGCAGTACTTC.